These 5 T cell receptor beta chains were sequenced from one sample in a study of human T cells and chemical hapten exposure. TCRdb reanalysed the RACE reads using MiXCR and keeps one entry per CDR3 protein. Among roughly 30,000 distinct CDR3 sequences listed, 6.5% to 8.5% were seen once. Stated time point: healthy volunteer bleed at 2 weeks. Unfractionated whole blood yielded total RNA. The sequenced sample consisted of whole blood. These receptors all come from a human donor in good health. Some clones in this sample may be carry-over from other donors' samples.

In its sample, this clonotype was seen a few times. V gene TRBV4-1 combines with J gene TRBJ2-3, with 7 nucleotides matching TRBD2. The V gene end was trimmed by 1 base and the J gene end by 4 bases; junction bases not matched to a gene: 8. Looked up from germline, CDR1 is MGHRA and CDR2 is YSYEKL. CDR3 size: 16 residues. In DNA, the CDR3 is TGCGCCAGCAGCCAAGTGGGAGGGCGCGGCGCAGATACGCAGTATTTT. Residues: CASSQVGGRGADTQYF.

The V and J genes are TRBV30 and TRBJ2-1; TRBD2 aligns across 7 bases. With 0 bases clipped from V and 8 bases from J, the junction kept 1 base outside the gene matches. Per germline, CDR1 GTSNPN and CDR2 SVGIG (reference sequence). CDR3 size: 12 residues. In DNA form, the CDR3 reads TGTGCCTGGAGTGTGGGGGGGGATGAGCAGTTCTTC. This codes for CAWSVGGDEQFF.

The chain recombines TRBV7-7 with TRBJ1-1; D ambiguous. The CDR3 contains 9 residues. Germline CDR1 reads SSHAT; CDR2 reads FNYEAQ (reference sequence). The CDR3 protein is CTIRPEAFF. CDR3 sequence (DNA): TGTACCATCCGCCCTGAAGCTTTCTTT.

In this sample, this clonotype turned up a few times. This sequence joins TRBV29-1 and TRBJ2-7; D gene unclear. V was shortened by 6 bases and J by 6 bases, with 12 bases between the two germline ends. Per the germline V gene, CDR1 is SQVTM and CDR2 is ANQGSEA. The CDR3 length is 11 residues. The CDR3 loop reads CSVVRRAEQYF. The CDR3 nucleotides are TGCAGCGTGGTCCGCCGTGCCGAGCAGTACTTC.

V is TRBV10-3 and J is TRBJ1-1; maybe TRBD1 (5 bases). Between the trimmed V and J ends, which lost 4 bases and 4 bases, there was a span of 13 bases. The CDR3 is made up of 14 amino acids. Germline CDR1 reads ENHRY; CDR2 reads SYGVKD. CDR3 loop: CAISGGDGGTEAFF. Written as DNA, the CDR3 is TGTGCCATCAGTGGGGGGGATGGTGGCACTGAAGCTTTCTTT.